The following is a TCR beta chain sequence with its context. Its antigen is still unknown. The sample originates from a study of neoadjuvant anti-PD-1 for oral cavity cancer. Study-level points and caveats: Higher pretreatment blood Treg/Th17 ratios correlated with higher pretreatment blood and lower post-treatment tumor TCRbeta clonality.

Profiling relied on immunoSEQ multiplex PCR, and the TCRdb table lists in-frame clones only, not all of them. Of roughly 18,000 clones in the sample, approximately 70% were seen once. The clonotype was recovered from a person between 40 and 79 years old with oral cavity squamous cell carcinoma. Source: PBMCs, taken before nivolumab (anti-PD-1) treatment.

CDR3 bases: TGTGCCAGGGGGACAGGGAACACTGAAGCTTTCTTT. As protein: CARGTGNTEAFF. V usage is TRBV2 and J usage is TRBJ1-1, with 8 positions matching TRBD1. Germline V gives CDR1 SNHLY, CDR2 FYNNEI. The CDR3 loop spans 12 amino acids. V lost 9 bases to trimming and J lost 1 base; unmatched junction nucleotides: 1.